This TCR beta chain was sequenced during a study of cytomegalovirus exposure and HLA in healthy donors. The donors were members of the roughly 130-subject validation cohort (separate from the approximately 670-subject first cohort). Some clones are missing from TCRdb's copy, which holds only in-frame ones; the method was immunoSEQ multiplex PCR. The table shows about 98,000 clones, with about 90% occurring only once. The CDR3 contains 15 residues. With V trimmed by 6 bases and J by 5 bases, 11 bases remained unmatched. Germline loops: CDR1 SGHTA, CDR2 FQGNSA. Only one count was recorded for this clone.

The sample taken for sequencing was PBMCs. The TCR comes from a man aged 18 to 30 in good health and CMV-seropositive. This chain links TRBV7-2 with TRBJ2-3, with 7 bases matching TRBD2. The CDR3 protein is CASSPGSGGVDTQYF. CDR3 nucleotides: TGTGCCAGCAGTCCGGGGTCGGGGGGTGTAGATACGCAGTATTTT.